Only a few counts were recorded for the clone carrying this TCR beta chain. The antigen is undetermined. Construction of the TCRbeta library involved unique molecular identifiers. One entry per CDR3 protein, called by TCRdb with MiXCR from the PCR reads. The sample lists around 580,000 distinct CDR3 sequences, around 27% occurring once. The data are from a study of T-cell reconstitution after alpha-beta-depleted transplantation in children. Whole-study findings and limits: After one year, T-cell counts and TCRbeta diversity mostly came from new T cells.

Sample: PBMCs, taken before TCRalphabeta/CD19-depleted stem cell transplant. The receptor comes from a boy in the first two years of life with Wiskott-Aldrich syndrome, due to receive a stem cell transplant.

The CDR3 DNA sequence: TGCAGTGCAGGGCCGGGCGGAGGACCCCAAGAGACCCAGTACTTC. Residues: CSAGPGGGPQETQYF. This chain joins TRBV20-1 and TRBJ2-5; possibly TRBD2 for D (5 bases). Trimming stripped 6 bases from V and 1 base from J, with 18 bases between. The V gene's germline CDR1 is DFQATT and CDR2 SNEGSKA (reference sequence). The CDR3 consists of 15 residues.